This paragraph covers one T cell receptor beta chain sequence. Data came from immunoSEQ multiplex PCR; TCRdb stores just in-frame clones and leaves some out. The sample has about 160,000 clones; approximately 85% are singletons. V gave up 4 bases and J gave up 0 bases, with 13 bases separating them. Germline V gene data show CDR1 as LNHDA and CDR2 as SQIVND (reference sequence). This CDR3 spans 16 amino acids. The data derive from a study of blood T cell repertoires in COVID-19. The overall study: Sources were T cells, B-cell-depleted T cells, or PBMCs; the material itself was cDNA or gDNA.

The chain uses TRBV19 and TRBJ1-5; tentatively, D is TRBD1 (6 bases). This TCR derives from an elderly man with COVID-19, enrolled during active disease. Sequenced: peripheral blood. CDR3 bases: TGTGCCAGTAGTACCTACAGGGATGATAGCAATCAGCCCCAGCATTTT. Protein: CASSTYRDDSNQPQHF.